One sample yielded the 26 T cell receptor beta chains listed below, sequenced in a study of cytomegalovirus exposure and HLA in healthy donors (dated by TCRdb to 2015 to 2018). Library creation used the immunoSEQ multiplex PCR assay. For the multiplex PCR, a mixture combining 60 forward primers for TCR Vbeta segments and 13 reverse primers for TCR Jbeta segments was used. Imported from immuneACCESS, the table was reduced by TCRdb to in-frame sequences with V and J called. These copies leave out some clones; in studies compared against another copy, an unresolved V gene accounts for under half, and the cause of the remainder is not known. The table for this sample lists 120,000 or so clones; approximately 76% of them were counted only once. Roughly 15% of the sample rests with the top ten. The sequencing input was PBMCs. Receptors were obtained from a man aged 50 or older in good health and CMV-seropositive.

The chain recombines TRBV6-5 with TRBJ2-1, with 11 bases aligning to TRBD1. The CDR3 loop spans 15 amino acids. V dropped 6 bases and J dropped 7; count of bases not matched to a gene: 8. Germline assignment: CDR1 MNHEY and CDR2 SVGAGI. The CDR3: CASRSGQGARNEQFF. The CDR3 region has the DNA TGTGCCAGCAGATCCGGACAGGGGGCTCGGAATGAGCAGTTCTTC.

V is TRBV29-1 and J is TRBJ1-1; D may be TRBD1 (5 bases). The CDR3 sequence is 13 residues long. Trimming pared 7 bases from V and 3 bases from J, leaving 15 bases between. Germline V gives CDR1 SQVTM, CDR2 ANQGSEA. The DNA of the CDR3 is TGCAGCGCCGGGAGGGGCGGGGACACTGAAGCTTTCTTT. Translated: CSAGRGGDTEAFF.

This sequence joins TRBV27 and TRBJ2-7; 12 nucleotides align to TRBD1. Germline CDR1 reads MNHEY; CDR2 reads SMNVEV (reference sequence). The ends lost 3 bases at V and 2 bases at J; junction bases unmatched: 2. The length of the CDR3 is 15 residues. CDR3 sequence reads: CASSFRDRGPYEQYF. The CDR3, as DNA: TGTGCCAGCAGTTTCCGGGACAGGGGGCCCTACGAGCAGTACTTC.

V and J are TRBV2 and TRBJ1-5, with 9 bases aligning to TRBD1. J was trimmed by 8 bases and V by 6 bases; bases with no gene match: 14. The CDR3 is 16 amino acids. Germline CDR1 and CDR2: SNHLY and FYNNEI. The CDR3 DNA sequence: TGTGCCAGCAGCGCGACCGGGACAGGGTCTCAGAAGCCCCAGCATTTT. Its protein is CASSATGTGSQKPQHF. The complete variable domain, with remaining parts taken from reference TRBV2 and TRBJ1-5, reads EPEVTQTPSHQVTQMGQEVILRCVPISNHLYFYWYRQILGQKVEFLVSFYNNEISEKSEIFDDQFSVERPDGSNFTLKIRSTKLEDSAMYFCASSATGTGSQKPQHFGDGTRLSIL.

The chain is built from TRBV18 and TRBJ1-6; D possibly corresponds to TRBD1 (6 bases). The CDR3 length is 17 residues. The V end lost 0 bases, the J end lost 0 bases, and 9 bases lay between the germline ends. CDR1 and CDR2 (germline): KGHSH, LQKENI. The CDR3 region has the DNA TGTGCCAGCTCACCACCCACAGGGAGCTCCTATAATTCACCCCTCCACTTT. Translating gives CASSPPTGSSYNSPLHF.

The chain carries TRBV10-3 and TRBJ1-5; D uncertain. Germline CDR1 is ENHRY and CDR2 is SYGVKD. Deletions cut 3 bases from V and 1 base from J, with 19 bases between. This CDR3 is 18 amino acids long. The CDR3 DNA is TGTGCCATCAGTGACTGGCAGCTACTAACGGGGAGCAATCAGCCCCAGCATTTT. It specifies CAISDWQLLTGSNQPQHF.

V is TRBV5-6 and J is TRBJ1-6; the D gene is possibly TRBD1 (5 bases). The CDR3 consists of 13 residues. Germline values: CDR1 SGHDT, CDR2 YYEEEE. V lost 3 bases and J lost 12, with 13 bases in between. The CDR3 is CASSSGSSRPLHF. In DNA form, the CDR3 reads TGTGCCAGCAGCTCAGGGTCCTCTAGACCCCTCCACTTT.

The chain is built from TRBV2 and TRBJ2-7; TRBD2 agrees at 13 bases. CDR1 SNHLY and CDR2 FYNNEI come from the germline V gene. J was trimmed by 2 bases and V by 8 bases; bases with no gene match: 6. The CDR3 extends over 15 amino acids. The CDR3 spells CASDRLAGGPYEQYF. The CDR3 region has the DNA TGTGCCAGCGATAGACTAGCGGGAGGTCCCTACGAGCAGTACTTC.

This clone showed up just a few times. This chain uses TRBV19 with TRBJ1-5; 8 nucleotides match TRBD1. CDR1 and CDR2 (germline): LNHDA, SQIVND (reference sequence). V gave up 1 base and J gave up 1 base; unmatched junction bases: 6. CDR3 size: 17 residues. The CDR3 reads CASSIGTGTWSNQPQHF. CDR3 nucleotide sequence: TGTGCCAGTAGTATAGGGACAGGGACTTGGAGCAATCAGCCCCAGCATTTT.

The rearrangement joins TRBV5-6 to TRBJ2-7; no clear D. Per germline, CDR1 SGHDT and CDR2 YYEEEE. V lost 4 bases to trimming and J lost 3 bases, with 29 bases between them. CDR3 length: 19 amino acids. The CDR3 nucleotides are TGTGCCAGCAGCCTCGTCCCCACCAGCTTTCCAGGCTTGATCTACGAGCAGTACTTC. Its protein product is CASSLVPTSFPGLIYEQYF.

This chain links TRBV29-1 with TRBJ2-3, with D perhaps TRBD2 (5 bases). The CDR3 covers 13 residues. Per the germline V gene, CDR1 is SQVTM and CDR2 is ANQGSEA. V shed 6 bases and J shed 4 bases, with 14 bases lying between them. CDR3 sequence reads: CSVALAVPDTQYF. CDR3 in DNA: TGCAGCGTCGCTCTAGCAGTACCAGATACGCAGTATTTT.

This sequence joins TRBV10-2 and TRBJ1-2, with TRBD1 identical over 7 bases. In germline, CDR1 is WSHSY, CDR2 SAAADI. V lost 8 bases, J lost 0 bases, and 9 bases stayed unmatched. CDR3 size: 15 residues. The CDR3 coding sequence is TGCGCCAGCGGGGAACCGGGACAGACTAACTATGGCTACACCTTC. Protein sequence: CASGEPGQTNYGYTF.

J is TRBJ1-5 and V is TRBV6-6; the D is unclear. The ends were cut back, 4 bases at V and 4 bases at J, with 17 bases in the middle. The CDR3 extends over 16 amino acids. Germline V gene lookup returns CDR1 MNHNY and CDR2 SVGAGI (reference sequence). The CDR3: CASSFSSALGNQPQHF. The CDR3 coding sequence is TGTGCCAGCAGTTTTAGCTCGGCCCTGGGTAATCAGCCCCAGCATTTT.

V is TRBV7-6 and J is TRBJ1-3; D remains unclear. V lost 1 base and J lost 2, with 12 bases in between. This CDR3 contains 16 residues. Looked up from germline, CDR1 is SGHVS and CDR2 is FNYEAQ. CDR3 nucleotides: TGTGCCAGCAGCTTAGAGGCCCAGGCCACTGGAAACACCATATATTTT. Protein sequence: CASSLEAQATGNTIYF.

The V gene is TRBV5-4, the J gene TRBJ1-2; TRBD1 might be the D (6 bases). V was shortened by 4 bases and J by 0 bases, with 19 bases between the two germline ends. The length of the CDR3 is 17 residues. Germline CDR1 and CDR2: SGHNT and YYREEE (reference sequence). In DNA form, the CDR3 reads TGTGCCAGCAGCGGGGGGGGCAGGGATCCTACTAACTATGGCTACACCTTC. It is translated as CASSGGGRDPTNYGYTF.

This chain uses TRBV7-9 with TRBJ1-3, with TRBD1 matching 8 bases. Germline lookup yields CDR1 SEHNR and CDR2 FQNEAQ (reference sequence). Unmatched junction bases numbered 6, after V lost 4 bases and J lost 7 bases. This CDR3 is 14 amino acids long. The CDR3 protein is CASSSYRGSNTIYF. In DNA, the CDR3 is TGTGCCAGCAGCTCCTACAGGGGGTCGAACACCATATATTTT.

The genes are TRBV7-9 and TRBJ2-7, with 7 bases that match TRBD1. This CDR3 is 16 amino acids long. J gave up 4 bases and V 5 bases, and 14 bases lay outside the gene matches. Per germline, CDR1 SEHNR and CDR2 FQNEAQ (reference sequence). CDR3: CASSPPRGLSGYEQYF. CDR3 coding DNA: TGTGCCAGCAGCCCACCAAGGGGGCTAAGCGGATACGAGCAGTACTTC.

The chain recombines TRBV5-6 with TRBJ2-5; the match to TRBD1 covers 11 bases. V lost 5 bases, J lost 4 bases, and 4 bases stayed unmatched. Germline CDR1 SGHDT, CDR2 YYEEEE. CDR3 length: 14 amino acids. The CDR3 bases are TGTGCCAGCAGTTGGGACAGGGGGGGAGAGACCCAGTACTTC. As protein: CASSWDRGGETQYF.

The chain's CDR3 is CASSDRENTEAFF. In nucleotides, the CDR3 is TGTGCCAGCAGTGACAGGGAGAACACTGAAGCTTTCTTT. The V call is TRBV6-6, the J call TRBJ1-1; TRBD1 matches 7 bases. CDR3 length: 13 amino acids. The junction had 1 base not matched to a gene; V was cut back by 5 bases and J by 1 base. Looked up from germline, CDR1 is MNHNY and CDR2 is SVGAGI (reference sequence).

The chain employs TRBV19 and TRBJ2-2, with TRBD1 as a possible D gene (5 bases). V lost 5 bases and J lost 4, with 11 bases in between. Germline V gene sequence: CDR1 LNHDA, CDR2 SQIVND (reference sequence). The length of the CDR3 is 14 residues. The CDR3 loop reads CASSSSGFTGELFF. The CDR3 DNA reads TGTGCCAGTAGTTCCTCAGGGTTCACCGGGGAGCTGTTTTTT.

The chain uses TRBV18 and TRBJ2-2, with TRBD2 identical over 8 bases. V shed 3 bases and J 2 bases; nucleotides not matched to a gene: 5. This CDR3 region has 16 residues. Per germline, CDR1 KGHSH and CDR2 LQKENI. The CDR3 coding sequence is TGTGCCAGCTCACCGATACTAGCGGTAAACACCGGGGAGCTGTTTTTT. The encoded protein is CASSPILAVNTGELFF.

This clone was observed a few times. The chain uses TRBV6-5 and TRBJ2-3; 10 nucleotides align to TRBD2. The CDR3 runs to 15 residues. After removal of 2 bases from V and 3 bases from J, the junction contained 2 bases not matched to a gene. Germline assignment: CDR1 MNHEY and CDR2 SVGAGI. The CDR3 DNA sequence: TGTGCCAGCAGTTACAGGGGACTAGCGACAGATACGCAGTATTTT. Amino acid sequence: CASSYRGLATDTQYF.

V and J are TRBV18 and TRBJ2-7; 9 bases match TRBD1. CDR1 is KGHSH, CDR2 LQKENI, per germline. V was clipped by 1 base and J by 6 bases; unmatched bases: 10. CDR3 length equals 16 residues. The CDR3, as DNA: TGTGCCAGCTCACCACGCGGACAGGGGCTGACGGGCGAGCAGTACTTC. This translates into CASSPRGQGLTGEQYF. The entire variable domain, with the rest obtained from reference TRBV18 and TRBJ2-7, is as follows: NAGVMQNPRHLVRRRGQEARLRCSPMKGHSHVYWYRQLPEEGLKFMVYLQKENIIDESGMPKERFSAEFPKEGPSILRIQQVVRGDSAAYFCASSPRGQGLTGEQYFGPGTRLTVT.

This clone was counted only a few times. The chain has TRBV7-9 and TRBJ1-2; D is possibly TRBD1 (5 bases). CDR1 is SEHNR, CDR2 FQNEAQ, per germline (reference sequence). The CDR3 is made up of 15 amino acids. The V end lost 4 bases, the J end lost 8 bases, and 20 bases lay between the germline ends. CDR3 amino acids: CASSSTFGSQGGYTF. In DNA, the CDR3 is TGTGCCAGCAGCTCTACTTTCGGGTCCCAGGGAGGCTACACCTTC.

This clone was counted a few times. The junction does not match germline at one end; this may be a read error. The V gene is TRBV6-5, the J gene TRBJ2-7; no reliable D call. Germline V gene data show CDR1 as MNHEY and CDR2 as SVGAGI. The CDR3 has 9 amino acids. CDR3 amino acids: CASSPLKSF. CDR3 sequence (DNA): TGTGCCAGCAGCCCCCTAAAGAGCTTC.

The chain uses TRBV7-2 and TRBJ1-6, with D possibly matching TRBD1 (6 bases). The V gene's germline CDR1 is SGHTA and CDR2 FQGNSA. This CDR3 is built from 15 residues. The V and J ends lost 5 bases and 4 bases respectively, with 12 bases between them. The CDR3 region has the DNA TGTGCCAGCAGCGTACAGGGAGTATATAATTCACCCCTCCACTTT. It yields the protein CASSVQGVYNSPLHF.